This T cell receptor beta chain came from a study of T cells in Graves' hyperthyroidism and ophthalmopathy. From germline, CDR1 is LNHDA and CDR2 SQIVND (reference sequence). Trimming removed 5 bases at V and 5 bases at J, with 12 bases between. The CDR3 runs 14 residues. TCR beta CDR3 sequences were amplified from RNA transcripts. Primed by the HTBI set, a first-round RT-PCR was run on the TCR CDR3. Using its own MiXCR run on the multiplex PCR reads, TCRdb lists one record per CDR3 protein. This table holds 730,000 or so distinct CDR3 sequences, around a sixth found once. The clonotype comes from a woman between 45 and 65 years old with Graves' hyperthyroidism that later progressed to Graves' ophthalmopathy. The chain combines TRBV19 with TRBJ2-2; a possible D gene is TRBD1 (5 bases). Sequencing used blood. The CDR3 DNA sequence: TGTGCCAGTAGTCAGTTAGGGGCGACCGGGGAGCTGTTTTTT. Protein sequence: CASSQLGATGELFF.